The source of this T cell receptor beta chain is a study of STAT5B mutations in CD4+ large granular lymphocyte leukemia. As to this clone: Its specificity is unknown.

The assay was immunoSEQ multiplex PCR, and TCRdb's table has in-frame clones only and misses some. Of fewer than 45,000 clones listed, around 75% are singletons. J lost 5 bases, V lost 6 bases, and 9 bases had no gene match. Per the germline V gene, CDR1 is MNHNS and CDR2 is SASEGT. The CDR3 is 15 amino acids. Study findings and constraints: No patients shared main leukemic clonotypes, though 20% to 25% appeared at low frequency elsewhere.

The specimen was CD4+ T cells from blood buffy coats. The chain joins TRBV6-1 to TRBJ2-7, with 11 bases lining up with TRBD2. This TCR was recovered from a human donor in good health. The DNA for the CDR3 is TGTGCCAGCAGCTTACCGGGACTAGCGGCCAACGAGCAGTACTTC. Residues: CASSLPGLAANEQYF.